This is a list of T cell receptor beta chains from one sample in a study of T cell clones after liver transplantation. Repertoires were generated with immunoSEQ multiplex PCR, while TCRdb's copy carries only in-frame clones and drops some. The sample yields about 78,000 clones, 75% to 85% seen once. The sample consisted of CD4+ T cells from blood, taken before liver transplant. These receptors came from a human donor who received a liver transplant. The CDR3 runs from the conserved cysteine through the conserved F or W. The D gene is left open where the match is weak. Size tells how often a clone was seen (once, few, many) or the class of an expanded clone, and some rows leave it out.

V,size,D,J,length,CDR3,DNA
TRBV7-8,NA,NA,TRBJ2-6,20,CASSFRGARGRNSGANVLTF,TGTGCCAGCAGTTTTCGAGGTGCGAGGGGACGGAACTCTGGGGCCAACGTCCTGACTTTC
TRBV29-1,NA,NA,TRBJ2-2,13,CSGRDANTGELFF,TGCAGCGGGAGGGACGCGAACACCGGGGAGCTGTTTTTT
TRBV28,once,TRBD2,TRBJ2-3,17,CASSTRTSGNGGDTQYF,TGTGCCAGCAGTACACGGACTAGCGGGAATGGGGGAGATACGCAGTATTTT
TRBV30,NA,NA,TRBJ2-3,13,CACGGSSTDTQYF,TGTGCCTGCGGGGGTTCTAGCACAGATACGCAGTATTTT
TRBV2,NA,NA,TRBJ2-3,15,CASSSRQISTDTQYF,TGTGCCAGCAGTAGCCGACAGATTAGCACAGATACGCAGTATTTT
TRBV10-3,NA,NA,TRBJ2-3,14,CAISEDGSTDTQYF,TGTGCCATCAGTGAGGACGGAAGCACAGATACGCAGTATTTT
TRBV29-1,NA,NA,TRBJ2-7,11,CSVLGPGEQYF,TGCAGCGTCCTGGGACCAGGGGAGCAGTACTTC
TRBV2,NA,NA,TRBJ2-1,10,CARGRLEQFF,TGTGCCCGAGGGCGGCTCGAGCAGTTCTTC
TRBV11-1,NA,NA,TRBJ2-2,15,CASKYGGPDTGELFF,TGTGCCAGCAAGTACGGAGGGCCGGACACCGGGGAGCTGTTTTTT
TRBV7-2,NA,NA,TRBJ1-3,13,CASSSGEGNTIYF,TGTGCCAGCAGCTCAGGGGAGGGAAACACCATATATTTT
TRBV5-4,few,NA,TRBJ1-2,17,CASSLAASPGIWYGYTF,TGTGCCAGCAGCTTGGCCGCCAGCCCGGGTATTTGGTATGGCTACACCTTC
TRBV5-1,NA,NA,TRBJ2-4,15,CASRASATAKNIQYF,TGCGCCAGCAGGGCTAGCGCGACAGCCAAAAACATTCAGTACTTC
TRBV18,NA,NA,TRBJ1-1,16,CASSPPRGGMNTEAFF,TGTGCCAGCTCACCACCGCGGGGAGGCATGAACACTGAAGCTTTCTTT
TRBV30,NA,NA,TRBJ1-2,11,CAWFGIYGYTF,TGTGCCTGGTTCGGGATTTATGGCTACACCTTC
TRBV11-2,once,NA,TRBJ2-7,12,CASSPLGYEQYF,TGTGCCAGCAGCCCCCTGGGGTACGAGCAGTACTTC
TRBV19,few,TRBD1,TRBJ1-2,14,CASKIIGQGDGYTF,TGTGCCAGTAAAATTATAGGACAGGGCGATGGCTACACCTTC
TRBV11-3,NA,NA,TRBJ2-2,16,CASSSDRGFNTGELFF,TGTGCCAGCAGCTCAGATAGGGGTTTTAACACCGGGGAGCTGTTTTTT
TRBV6-5,NA,NA,TRBJ1-2,12,CASKTGFYGYTF,TGTGCCAGCAAGACCGGATTCTATGGCTACACCTTC
TRBV28,many,NA,TRBJ2-3,13,CASVLRRADTQYF,TGTGCCAGCGTCCTCAGGAGGGCAGATACGCAGTATTTT
TRBV6-1,NA,TRBD2,TRBJ2-3,15,CASSEGLAGADTQYF,TGTGCCAGCAGTGAAGGGCTAGCGGGAGCGGATACGCAGTATTTT
TRBV28,NA,NA,TRBJ1-2,14,CASSPLQNTYGYTF,TGTGCCAGCAGTCCACTACAGAACACCTATGGCTACACCTTC
TRBV18,NA,NA,TRBJ1-2,13,CASSLGPVYGYTF,TGTGCCAGCTCACTTGGACCAGTCTATGGCTACACCTTC